The clone carrying this T cell receptor beta chain is medium-sized (0.01 to 0.1%). What it binds is unknown. From blood, about 250-500 ng of genomic DNA served as TRB template. This entry belongs to a study of T and B cells in COVID-19 patients. Study-level background: Blood was sampled from COVID-19 patients who were either actively infected or recovered. Findings of the study overall: Symptomatic-phase blood samples from mildly ill patients and early samples from severe cases were scarce.

Trimming took 5 bases from V and 7 from J, leaving 21 bases between them. Germline V CDR1 and CDR2: MNHEY, SVGAGI. CDR3 length equals 17 residues. BIOMED2 TRB-A/B primer pools were used in multiplex TRB PCR. Each CDR3 protein is one row after TCRdb ran MiXCR on the multiplex PCR reads. The table lists 4,500 to 5,500 distinct CDR3 sequences, 15% to 20% of them singletons, with roughly 6.2% in the top ten. The TCR sequence derives from a human donor who had recovered from COVID-19. The chain combines TRBV6-5 with TRBJ1-6; D perhaps matches TRBD1 (6 bases). Sequenced: blood. In nucleotides, the CDR3 is TGTGCCAGCAGTCGGCCTCAGGGGCTTTCGTGGAATTCACCCCTCCACTTT. It specifies CASSRPQGLSWNSPLHF.